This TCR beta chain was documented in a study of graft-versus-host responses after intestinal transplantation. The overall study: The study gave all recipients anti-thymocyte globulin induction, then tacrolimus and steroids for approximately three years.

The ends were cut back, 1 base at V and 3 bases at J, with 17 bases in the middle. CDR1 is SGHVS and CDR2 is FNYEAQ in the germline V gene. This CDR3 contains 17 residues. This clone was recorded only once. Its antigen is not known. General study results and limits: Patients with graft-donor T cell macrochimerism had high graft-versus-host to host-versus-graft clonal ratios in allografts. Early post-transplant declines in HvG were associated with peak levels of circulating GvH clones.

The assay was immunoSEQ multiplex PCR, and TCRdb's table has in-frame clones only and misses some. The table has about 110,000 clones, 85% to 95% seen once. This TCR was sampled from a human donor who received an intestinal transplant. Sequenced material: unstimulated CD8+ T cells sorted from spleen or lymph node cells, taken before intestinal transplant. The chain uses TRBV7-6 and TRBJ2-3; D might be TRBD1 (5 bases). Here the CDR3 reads CASSLGSRGWGTDTQYF. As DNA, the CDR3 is TGTGCCAGCAGCTTAGGGAGTAGGGGATGGGGAACAGATACGCAGTATTTT.